Shown below are 14 T cell receptor beta chains from a single sample sequenced in a study of cytomegalovirus exposure and HLA in healthy donors. Libraries were prepared by immunoSEQ multiplex PCR; TCRdb keeps only in-frame clonotypes and omits some of them. The data contain 150,000 to 200,000 clones, about four fifths of them singletons. The source material was PBMCs. These receptors were collected from a man aged 30-40 years in good health and CMV-seropositive.

J is TRBJ1-2 and V is TRBV11-2, with TRBD1 as a possible D gene (5 bases). The length of the CDR3 is 15 residues. The germline gives CDR1 SGHAT, CDR2 FQNNGV. Trimming took 1 base from V and 7 from J, leaving 16 bases between them. The CDR3 bases are TGTGCCAGCAGCTTAGCCCTCAGGGTCCCAAGTGGCTACACCTTC. This sequence encodes CASSLALRVPSGYTF.

This clone appeared once. V usage is TRBV6-1 and J usage is TRBJ2-3, with D unclear. In germline, CDR1 is MNHNS, CDR2 SASEGT. V shed 8 bases and J shed 2 bases, with 8 bases lying between them. The CDR3 length is 12 residues. The chain's CDR3 is CASGGFTDTQYF. Here the CDR3 DNA reads TGTGCCAGCGGCGGCTTCACAGATACGCAGTATTTT.

This clone came up a few times. The genes are TRBV21-1 and TRBJ2-3; the table's D call, TRBD1, has no DNA check behind it. TRBV21-1 is a known pseudogene. This CDR3 comprises 19 residues. The CDR3 DNA sequence: TGTGCCAGCAGCAAAGTAGGGGACAGGACTTCTACCTGTACAGATACGCAGTATTTT. It encodes CASSKVGDRTSTCTDTQYF.

The chain has TRBV5-4 and TRBJ2-7; D is unresolved. CDR3 length: 15 amino acids. V gave up 3 bases and J gave up 4 bases, with 17 bases separating them. Germline CDR1 and CDR2: SGHNT and YYREEE (reference sequence). CDR3 DNA: TGTGCCAGCAGCTACTCCCCCGGGTCCGGTTACGAGCAGTACTTC. It yields the protein CASSYSPGSGYEQYF.

The J gene is TRBJ1-4, the V gene TRBV18, with a tentative D call TRBD1 (6 bases). The V end lost 6 bases, the J end lost 4 bases, and 18 bases lay between the germline ends. This CDR3 spans 16 amino acids. Germline CDR1 is KGHSH and CDR2 is LQKENI. CDR3: CASSAFEDSFNEKLFF. CDR3 bases: TGTGCCAGCTCTGCGTTTGAGGACAGCTTTAATGAAAAACTGTTTTTT.

The V call is TRBV19, the J call TRBJ1-4, with D unresolved. Germline loops: CDR1 LNHDA, CDR2 SQIVND (reference sequence). The CDR3 spans 14 residues. Trimming removed 4 bases at V and 8 bases at J, with 14 bases between. CDR3 sequence: CASSSGDGREKLFF. CDR3 nucleotides: TGTGCCAGTAGTAGTGGGGATGGGAGGGAAAAACTGTTTTTT.

J is TRBJ2-4 and V is TRBV9; tentatively, D is TRBD2 (5 bases). Germline CDR1 and CDR2: SGDLS and YYNGEE. Between the trimmed V and J ends, which lost 3 bases and 7 bases, there was a span of 17 bases. CDR3 length equals 15 residues. CDR3 in DNA: TGTGCCAGCAGCGGCGGACTCCCTCAGTTGAACATTCAGTACTTC. This translates into CASSGGLPQLNIQYF. Based on the CDR3 plus reference TRBV9 and TRBJ2-4, the full variable domain is DSGVTQTPKHLITATGQRVTLRCSPRSGDLSVYWYQQSLDQGLQFLIQYYNGEERAKGNILERFSAQQFPDLHSELNLSSLELGDSALYFCASSGGLPQLNIQYFGAGTRLSVL.

CDR3 amino acids: CASSESESTDTQYF. The CDR3 DNA reads TGCGCCAGCAGTGAGTCTGAGAGCACAGATACGCAGTATTTT. The genes are TRBV10-1 and TRBJ2-3; no clear D. Trimming took 0 bases from V and 0 from J, leaving 4 bases between them. Germline CDR1 WNHNN, CDR2 SYGVQD (reference sequence). The CDR3 length is 14 residues.

J is TRBJ2-1 and V is TRBV5-1, with 10 bases lining up with TRBD2. CDR1 SGHRS and CDR2 YFSETQ come from the germline V gene. The CDR3 is made up of 16 amino acids. V was pared by 2 bases and J by 2 bases, with 4 bases of the junction left unmatched. The DNA of the CDR3 is TGCGCCAGCAGCTTAGGTAGCGGGAGGACCTACAATGAGCAGTTCTTC. As protein: CASSLGSGRTYNEQFF.

The chain recombines TRBV9 with TRBJ1-4; TRBD1 matches 9 bases. The germline CDR1 and CDR2 sequences are SGDLS and YYNGEE. Trimming at V came to 4 bases and at J to 8 bases, leaving 9 bases not matched to a gene. This CDR3 contains 15 residues. In DNA, the CDR3 is TGTGCCAGCAGCTTTCGGACAGGGGAAGGCGAAAAACTGTTTTTT. Amino acids: CASSFRTGEGEKLFF.

The CDR3 loop reads CASSLGLAGDTDTQYF. DNA of the CDR3: TGCGCCAGCAGCTTGGGGCTAGCGGGGGACACAGATACGCAGTATTTT. This chain connects TRBV5-1 to TRBJ2-3, with TRBD2 matching over 10 bases. The germline V gene encodes CDR1 SGHRS and CDR2 YFSETQ. The CDR3 is 16 amino acids. The ends lost 0 bases at V and 2 bases at J; junction bases unmatched: 3.

The chain links TRBV5-4 to TRBJ2-2; TRBD2 aligns across 9 bases. V trimming: 1 base; J trimming: 5 bases; junction bases outside the gene matches: 3. The germline CDR1 and CDR2 sequences are SGHNT and YYREEE (reference sequence). The CDR3 length is 15 residues. The CDR3 DNA follows: TGTGCCAGCAGCTTGAGGCGGGAGGGAACCGGGGAGCTGTTTTTT. Encoded protein: CASSLRREGTGELFF.

The chain has TRBV10-3 and TRBJ2-3, with 7 bases fitting TRBD2. The CDR3 contains 17 residues. With 0 bases clipped from V and 4 bases from J, the junction kept 10 bases outside the gene matches. Germline V gene data show CDR1 as ENHRY and CDR2 as SYGVKD. CDR3 in DNA: TGTGCCATCAGTGAGTCATTGGCGGGGGAAGGGCCAGATACGCAGTATTTT. It specifies CAISESLAGEGPDTQYF.

The chain couples TRBV7-9 to TRBJ2-3; 8 bases are a match to TRBD1. The CDR3 totals 15 residues. Looked up from germline, CDR1 is SEHNR and CDR2 is FQNEAQ (reference sequence). Losses at the gene ends were 5 bases for V and 1 base for J; bases not matched to a gene: 5. CDR3 nucleotides: TGTGCCAGCAGCCCGCGGACAGGGCGCACAGATACGCAGTATTTT. Residues: CASSPRTGRTDTQYF.